One sample yielded the 5 T cell receptor beta chains listed below, sequenced in a study of technical replicates of blood from a few donors. The method was immunoSEQ multiplex PCR; TCRdb's version includes in-frame clones alone and lacks a portion of them. The sample has 74,000 or so clones, 95% to 98% seen once; the top ten hold under 0.35%. Sequencing was done on a sample of T cells isolated from PBMCs. The receptors were sampled from a human donor in good health.

The V gene is TRBV6-5, the J gene TRBJ2-2; TRBD1 matches at 7 bases. From germline, CDR1 is MNHEY and CDR2 SVGAGI. The CDR3 contains 16 residues. Unmatched junction bases numbered 11, after V lost 4 bases and J lost 6 bases. In DNA, the CDR3 is TGTGCCAGCAGTTTGACAGGGAGCTTTCCGTCCGGGGAGCTGTTTTTT. Residues: CASSLTGSFPSGELFF.

J is TRBJ1-2 and V is TRBV6-1, with TRBD1 matching over 7 bases. V lost 4 bases to trimming and J lost 7 bases; unmatched junction nucleotides: 6. The CDR3 is 13 residues long. Germline V gene sequence: CDR1 MNHNS, CDR2 SASEGT. CDR3 amino acids: CASSVTGSGGYTF. CDR3 DNA sequence: TGTGCCAGCAGTGTGACAGGGAGTGGTGGCTACACCTTC.

The chain recombines TRBV6-5 with TRBJ2-3, with TRBD1 matching 9 bases. V shed 7 bases, J shed 4 bases, and the junction held 9 bases outside the gene matches. Germline loops: CDR1 MNHEY, CDR2 SVGAGI. The CDR3 consists of 15 residues. CDR3 coding DNA: TGTGCCAGCACTCATACGGGACAGGGACCAGATACGCAGTATTTT. Encoded protein: CASTHTGQGPDTQYF.

The chain recombines TRBV5-1 with TRBJ2-1; 11 bases fit TRBD2. The CDR3 is 19 residues long. Germline assignment: CDR1 SGHRS and CDR2 YFSETQ. Trimming cost V 2 bases and J 6 bases; bases outside gene matches: 16. CDR3 in amino acids: CASSFGLTLTSGRGNEQFF. Here the CDR3 DNA reads TGCGCCAGCAGCTTCGGCCTTACCCTTACTAGCGGGAGAGGCAATGAGCAGTTCTTC.

The CDR3 nucleotides are TGTGCCAGCATATCCCCCACGCGGCAGCCCTATGGCTACACCTTC. Its translation: CASISPTRQPYGYTF. The chain couples TRBV28 to TRBJ1-2, with D unclear. Per germline, CDR1 MDHEN and CDR2 SYDVKM. With 7 bases removed from V and 4 bases from J, the gap between germline ends came to 19 bases. The CDR3 is 15 amino acids.